This T cell receptor (beta chain) originates from a study of CD8 T cells in Susac syndrome. The V gene lost 6 bases and the J gene lost 9 bases, with 12 bases spanning the gap. The CDR3 sequence is 11 residues long. The germline CDR1 and CDR2 sequences are DFQATT and SNEGSKA (reference sequence). Study outcomes and limitations: A relatively small number of individuals underwent TCR sequencing and HLA analysis.

RNA was extracted with the RNeasy kit, and a quantity of about 0.45 to 1 ug was reverse transcribed using random hexamers. Each CDR3 protein gets one entry after TCRdb re-called the immunoSEQ multiplex PCR reads with MiXCR. Of hundreds of thousands of distinct CDR3 sequences detected, about 82% appear once; the ten largest clones hold 0.2% to 0.25%. The authors carried out high-throughput sequencing of TCR beta. They applied it to CD8+ and CD4+ T cells obtained from blood. Stable or active relapsing-remitting multiple sclerosis, untreated and meeting revised McDonald criteria, defined the controls. A note on this clonotype: Its antigen is undetermined.

The source of this sequence is a human donor with multiple sclerosis. This chain links TRBV20-1 with TRBJ2-1, with D tentatively TRBD1 (5 bases). The sample comprised CD8+ T cells from PBMCs. The CDR3 DNA follows: TGCAGTGCCACGCTAAGGGGTGAGCAGTTCTTC. Its translation: CSATLRGEQFF.